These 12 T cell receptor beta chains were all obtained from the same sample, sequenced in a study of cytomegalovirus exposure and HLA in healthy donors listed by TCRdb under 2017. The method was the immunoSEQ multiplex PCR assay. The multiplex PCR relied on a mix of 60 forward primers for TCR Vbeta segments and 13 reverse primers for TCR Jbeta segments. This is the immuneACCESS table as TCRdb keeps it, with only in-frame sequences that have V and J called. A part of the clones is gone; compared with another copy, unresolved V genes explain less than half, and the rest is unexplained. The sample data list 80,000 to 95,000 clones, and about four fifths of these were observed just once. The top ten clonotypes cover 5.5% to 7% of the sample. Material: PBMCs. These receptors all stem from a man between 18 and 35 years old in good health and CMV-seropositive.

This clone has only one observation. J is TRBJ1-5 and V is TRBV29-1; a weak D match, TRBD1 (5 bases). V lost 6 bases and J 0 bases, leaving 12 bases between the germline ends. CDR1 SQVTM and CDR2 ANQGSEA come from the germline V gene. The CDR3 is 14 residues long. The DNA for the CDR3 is TGCAGCGTGGGGGGACGGAATAGCAATCAGCCCCAGCATTTT. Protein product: CSVGGRNSNQPQHF. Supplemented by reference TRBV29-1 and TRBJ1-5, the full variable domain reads SAVISQKPSRDICQRGTSLTIQCQVDSQVTMMFWYRQQPGQSLTLIATANQGSEATYESGFVIDKFPISRPNLTFSTLTVSNMSPEDSSIYLCSVGGRNSNQPQHFGDGTRLSIL.

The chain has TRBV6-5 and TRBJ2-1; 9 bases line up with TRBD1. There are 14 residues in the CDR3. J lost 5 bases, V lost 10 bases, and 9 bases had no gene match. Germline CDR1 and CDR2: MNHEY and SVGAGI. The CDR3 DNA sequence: TGTGCCACTCAAGGGGACAGGGAAGACAATGAGCAGTTCTTC. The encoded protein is CATQGDREDNEQFF.

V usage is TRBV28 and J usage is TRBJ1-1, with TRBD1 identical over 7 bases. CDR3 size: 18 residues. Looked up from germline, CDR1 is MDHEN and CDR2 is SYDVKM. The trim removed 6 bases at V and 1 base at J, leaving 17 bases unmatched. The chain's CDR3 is CASSTSKNRGSRNTEAFF. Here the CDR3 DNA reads TGTGCCAGCAGCACGTCGAAGAACAGGGGATCACGGAACACTGAAGCTTTCTTT.

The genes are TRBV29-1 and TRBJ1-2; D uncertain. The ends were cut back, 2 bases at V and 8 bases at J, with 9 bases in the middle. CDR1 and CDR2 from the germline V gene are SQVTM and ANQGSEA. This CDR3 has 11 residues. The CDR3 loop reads CSVERLGGYTF. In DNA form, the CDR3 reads TGCAGCGTTGAACGACTCGGCGGCTACACCTTC.

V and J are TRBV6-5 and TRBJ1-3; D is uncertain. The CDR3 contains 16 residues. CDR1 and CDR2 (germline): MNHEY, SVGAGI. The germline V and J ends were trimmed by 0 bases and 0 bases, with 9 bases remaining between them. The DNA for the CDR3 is TGTGCCAGCAGTTACTCGTGGGCAGCCTCTGGAAACACCATATATTTT. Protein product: CASSYSWAASGNTIYF.

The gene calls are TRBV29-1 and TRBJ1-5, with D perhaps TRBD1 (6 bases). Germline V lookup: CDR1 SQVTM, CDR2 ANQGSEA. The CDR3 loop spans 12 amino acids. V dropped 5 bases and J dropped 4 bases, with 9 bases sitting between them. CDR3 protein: CSVTTGNQPQHF. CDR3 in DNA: TGCAGCGTTACCACAGGGAATCAGCCCCAGCATTTT.

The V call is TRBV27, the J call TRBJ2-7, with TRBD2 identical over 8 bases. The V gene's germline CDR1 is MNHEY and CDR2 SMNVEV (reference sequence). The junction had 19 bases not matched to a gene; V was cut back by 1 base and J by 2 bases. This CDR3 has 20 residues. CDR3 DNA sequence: TGTGCCAGCAGTTTATACCCCCGACGCGGGAGGTCCTTTATGCCCTACGAGCAGTACTTC. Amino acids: CASSLYPRRGRSFMPYEQYF.

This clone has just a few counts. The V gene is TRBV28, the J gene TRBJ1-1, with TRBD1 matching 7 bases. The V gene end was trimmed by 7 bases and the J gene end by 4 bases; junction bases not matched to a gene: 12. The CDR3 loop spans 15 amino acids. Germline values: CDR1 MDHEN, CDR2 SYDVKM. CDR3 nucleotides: TGTGCCAGCACCGGATGGGGGACAGTTCGCACTGAAGCTTTCTTT. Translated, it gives CASTGWGTVRTEAFF.

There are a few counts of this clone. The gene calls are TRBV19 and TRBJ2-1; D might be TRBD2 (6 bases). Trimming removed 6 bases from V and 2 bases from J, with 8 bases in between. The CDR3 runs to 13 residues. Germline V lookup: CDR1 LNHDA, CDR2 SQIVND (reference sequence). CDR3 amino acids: CASRAGAYNEQFF. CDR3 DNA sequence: TGTGCCAGTAGAGCGGGTGCCTACAATGAGCAGTTCTTC.

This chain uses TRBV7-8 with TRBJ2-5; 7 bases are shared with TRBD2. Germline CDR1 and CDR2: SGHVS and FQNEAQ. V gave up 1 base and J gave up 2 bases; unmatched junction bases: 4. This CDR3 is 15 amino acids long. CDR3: CASSLGGTKQETQYF. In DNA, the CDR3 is TGTGCCAGCAGCTTAGGGGGGACTAAACAAGAGACCCAGTACTTC.

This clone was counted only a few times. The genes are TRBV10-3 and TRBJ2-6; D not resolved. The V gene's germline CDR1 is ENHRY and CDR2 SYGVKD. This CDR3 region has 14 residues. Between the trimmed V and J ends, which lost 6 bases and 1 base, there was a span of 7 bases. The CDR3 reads CAIRTGSGANVLTF. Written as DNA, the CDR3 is TGTGCCATCAGGACGGGTTCTGGGGCCAACGTCCTGACTTTC.

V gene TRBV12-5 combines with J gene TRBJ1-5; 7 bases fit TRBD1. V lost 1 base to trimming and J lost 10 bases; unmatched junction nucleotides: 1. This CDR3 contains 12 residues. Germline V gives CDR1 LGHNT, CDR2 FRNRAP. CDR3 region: CASGLDRGPQHF. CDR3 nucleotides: TGTGCTAGTGGTTTGGACAGGGGCCCCCAGCATTTT.